The clone carrying this T cell receptor (beta chain) came up many times. The sample originates from a study of metastatic and nonmetastatic thyroid tumors. As for the study in general: Peripheral blood and tumor or nodule samples from malignant and benign thyroid patients were compared.

There were no patients who had received any treatment before thyroid surgery. TCRdb re-called the PCR reads via MiXCR. The data hold tens of thousands of clones, with around 10% observed a single time. Per germline, CDR1 MGHRA and CDR2 YSYEKL. The CDR3 contains 17 residues. Losses at the gene ends were 3 bases for V and 2 bases for J; bases not matched to a gene: 6. The chain is built from TRBV4-1 and TRBJ2-7; 14 bases map to TRBD2. The sequenced material came from blood. This receptor was taken from a female donor with papillary thyroid cancer or a benign thyroid nodule (not recorded which). Some clones in this sample may be carry-over from other donors' samples. CDR3 bases: TGCGCCAGCAGCCAGGGACTAGCGGGGGCTTCCCCCTACGAGCAGTACTTC. Protein sequence: CASSQGLAGASPYEQYF.